The clone carrying this T cell receptor (beta chain) was observed a few times. This record belongs to a study of blood T cell repertoires in COVID-19. Source study methods: Amplification from reference gene primers served as the basis for estimated nucleated cell counts. Data came from immunoSEQ multiplex PCR; TCRdb stores just in-frame clones and leaves some out. V, J and clone size reflect that table, while D and trimming were determined from the DNA. Among 90,000 to 120,000 clones, about four fifths were seen once, and the ten largest hold more than 4%. This sequence originates from a human donor in a cohort sampled during active COVID-19. Input material: peripheral blood.

In nucleotides, the CDR3 is TGTGCCAGCAAACTAGGGACTGACTACGAGCAGTACTTC. Its protein product is CASKLGTDYEQYF. V usage is TRBV2 and J usage is TRBJ2-7, with D possibly matching TRBD2 (6 bases). The V gene lost 7 bases and the J gene lost 3 bases, with 13 bases spanning the gap. Germline V gene sequence: CDR1 SNHLY, CDR2 FYNNEI. This CDR3 is built from 13 residues.